Listed below are T cell receptor beta chains from one sample, sequenced in a study of shared clonotypes between healthy human individuals. Only in-frame clones appear in the TCRdb table, and some are missing; sequencing was by immunoSEQ multiplex PCR. Here the sample spans nearly 2 million clones, less than 95% being singletons. The sequenced sample consisted of naive CD8+ T cells sorted from blood. All receptors derive from a man between 18 and 35 years old in good health. CDR3s include the opening cysteine and the closing phenylalanine or tryptophan. A D gene is named only where the DNA matches it firmly. Some rows mark clone size as missing; the rest say once, few, many or name a class of expanded clone.

v_call,d_call,clone_size,j_call,cdr3_nt,cdr3_aa
TRBV13,TRBD1,NA,TRBJ2-5,TGTGCCAGCAGCTTAAGAACAGGGGGTGAGGAGACCCAGTACTTC,CASSLRTGGEETQYF
TRBV14,TRBD2,once,TRBJ2-1,TGTGCCAGCAGCCACCTAGCGGGGGCATACGGTGAGCAGTTCTTC,CASSHLAGAYGEQFF
TRBV5-6,NA,once,TRBJ2-1,TGTGCCAGCAGCTTGGGGGGACATGGGGAATATGAGCAGTTCTTC,CASSLGGHGEYEQFF
TRBV7-6,TRBD1,NA,TRBJ2-2,TGTGCCAGCAGCCCCGGGACAGGGTTAGGGGAGCTGTTTTTT,CASSPGTGLGELFF
TRBV9,TRBD2,NA,TRBJ2-3,TGTGCCAGCAGCGTAGATGGGGCGGGAGATACAGATACGCAGTATTTT,CASSVDGAGDTDTQYF
TRBV5-1,NA,NA,TRBJ2-1,TGCGCCAGCAGCGCAACCGGGACCAGCACAGTGAATGAGCAGTTCTTC,CASSATGTSTVNEQFF
TRBV7-8,TRBD1,NA,TRBJ2-7,TGTGCCAGCAGCCCCCCCGGGACAGAGAGTTACGAGCAGTACTTC,CASSPPGTESYEQYF
TRBV9,TRBD2,NA,TRBJ2-5,TGTGCCAGCAGCTTGGGACTAGCGGAGAGAGAGACCCAGTACTTC,CASSLGLAERETQYF
TRBV27,NA,NA,TRBJ1-2,TGTGCCAGCAGTGCCACGACAGGCTTGCAGGGCTACACCTTC,CASSATTGLQGYTF
TRBV6-4,TRBD2,NA,TRBJ2-1,TGTGCCAGCAGTCTCGAGCGGGGTCCTTCCTACAATGAGCAGTTCTTC,CASSLERGPSYNEQFF
TRBV27,TRBD1,NA,TRBJ2-7,TGTGCCAGCAGCGATAAGCTGGGACAGGGTCATTTCTACGAGCAGTACTTC,CASSDKLGQGHFYEQYF
TRBV30,TRBD1,NA,TRBJ2-3,TGTGCCTGGAGTGTGACAGGGGCTAGCACAGATACGCAGTATTTT,CAWSVTGASTDTQYF
TRBV30,NA,NA,TRBJ2-5,TGTGCCTGGAGTGTACCCCCGCCAGGGGAAGAGACCCAGTACTTC,CAWSVPPPGEETQYF
TRBV25-1,NA,NA,TRBJ2-3,TGTGCCAGCAGTGAAGGCTCGCACACAGATACGCAGTATTTT,CASSEGSHTDTQYF
TRBV5-1,NA,NA,TRBJ2-5,TGCGCCAGCAGCGCTTTCCCGGGCGGGGAGACCCAGTACTTC,CASSAFPGGETQYF
TRBV9,NA,NA,TRBJ2-3,TGTGCCAGCAGCGAAAACCAAGGTCAAGATACGCAGTATTTT,CASSENQGQDTQYF
TRBV15,NA,NA,TRBJ2-7,TGTGCCACCAGCAGAGGGAAGGTTAACGAGCAGTACTTC,CATSRGKVNEQYF
TRBV2,NA,NA,TRBJ2-7,TGTGCCAGCAGTGAGGTTGAGCAGTACTTC,CASSEVEQYF